These T cell receptor beta chains were read from a single sample in a study of beta chain features in type 1 diabetes. Only in-frame clones appear in the TCRdb table, and some are missing; sequencing was by immunoSEQ multiplex PCR. The repertoire holds under 900,000 clones, with roughly 15% as singletons. The sample taken for sequencing was naive CD4+ T cells from blood. Every receptor here comes from a woman under 30 in good health. CDR3s include the opening cysteine and the closing phenylalanine or tryptophan. D genes are given only for firm matches. A row's size may be missing; if present it is once, few, many or a size class.

j_call: TRBJ2-4
cdr3_length: 14
d_call: -
v_call: TRBV7-2
clone_size: -
cdr3_aa: CASSSAGTKNIQYF
cdr3_nt: TGTGCCAGCAGCTCGGCAGGGACCAAAAACATTCAGTACTTC

j_call: TRBJ2-7
cdr3_length: 12
d_call: -
v_call: TRBV29-1
clone_size: few
cdr3_aa: CSVGLSNYEQYF
cdr3_nt: TGCAGCGTTGGGCTAAGCAACTACGAGCAGTACTTC

j_call: TRBJ2-1
cdr3_length: 20
d_call: TRBD2
v_call: TRBV7-8
clone_size: -
cdr3_aa: CASTGWKGGRFLSTYNEQFF
cdr3_nt: TGTGCCAGCACAGGATGGAAGGGCGGGAGGTTTCTTAGCACCTACAATGAGCAGTTCTTC

j_call: TRBJ2-7
cdr3_length: 14
d_call: -
v_call: TRBV6-5
clone_size: -
cdr3_aa: CATRHILGSYEQYF
cdr3_nt: TGTGCCACGCGACACATTCTGGGCTCCTACGAGCAGTACTTC

j_call: TRBJ2-7
cdr3_length: 16
d_call: -
v_call: TRBV27
clone_size: -
cdr3_aa: CASSLSPGPTTYEQYF
cdr3_nt: TGTGCCAGCAGTTTAAGTCCAGGCCCTACCACCTACGAGCAGTACTTC

j_call: TRBJ2-4
cdr3_length: 13
d_call: -
v_call: TRBV29-1
clone_size: few
cdr3_aa: CSVVGLAKNIQYF
cdr3_nt: TGCAGCGTTGTCGGCTTAGCCAAAAACATTCAGTACTTC

j_call: TRBJ1-4
cdr3_length: 16
d_call: TRBD1
v_call: TRBV4-3
clone_size: few
cdr3_aa: CASSKRTGATNEKLFF
cdr3_nt: TGCGCCAGCAGCAAACGGACAGGTGCAACTAATGAAAAACTGTTTTTT

j_call: TRBJ2-3
cdr3_length: 15
d_call: -
v_call: TRBV21-1
clone_size: few
cdr3_aa: CASSKGSNSGDTQYF
cdr3_nt: TGTGCCAGCAGCAAAGGGTCGAACAGCGGGGATACGCAGTATTTT

j_call: TRBJ2-7
cdr3_length: 16
d_call: TRBD2
v_call: TRBV7-2
clone_size: -
cdr3_aa: CASSAPGLAGVGEQYF
cdr3_nt: TGTGCCAGCAGCGCCCCGGGACTAGCGGGAGTGGGGGAGCAGTACTTC

j_call: TRBJ2-1
cdr3_length: 11
d_call: -
v_call: TRBV2
clone_size: -
cdr3_aa: CASSDYNEQFF
cdr3_nt: TGTGCCAGCAGCGATTATAATGAGCAGTTCTTC

j_call: TRBJ2-1
cdr3_length: 15
d_call: -
v_call: TRBV6-1
clone_size: few
cdr3_aa: CASTFSGQFRNEQFF
cdr3_nt: TGTGCCAGCACATTTTCCGGGCAGTTCCGAAATGAGCAGTTCTTC

j_call: TRBJ1-1
cdr3_length: 17
d_call: -
v_call: TRBV27
clone_size: -
cdr3_aa: CASSLRIPKGRYTEAFF
cdr3_nt: TGTGCCAGCAGTTTACGTATCCCGAAAGGGCGTTATACTGAAGCTTTCTTT

j_call: TRBJ1-5
cdr3_length: 16
d_call: TRBD1
v_call: TRBV6-5
clone_size: -
cdr3_aa: CASSSIQGAGNQPQHF
cdr3_nt: TGTGCCAGCAGTTCCATTCAGGGGGCGGGTAATCAGCCCCAGCATTTT

j_call: TRBJ2-1
cdr3_length: 14
d_call: -
v_call: TRBV5-1
clone_size: -
cdr3_aa: CASSRMARNNEQFF
cdr3_nt: TGCGCCAGCAGCCGGATGGCCCGAAACAATGAGCAGTTCTTC

j_call: TRBJ1-2
cdr3_length: 18
d_call: -
v_call: TRBV5-4
clone_size: few
cdr3_aa: CASSLGSGDRNANYGYTF
cdr3_nt: TGTGCCAGCAGCTTGGGGTCCGGAGACAGGAACGCTAACTATGGCTACACCTTC

j_call: TRBJ2-7
cdr3_length: 13
d_call: -
v_call: TRBV27
clone_size: few
cdr3_aa: CASSHKDGYEQYF
cdr3_nt: TGTGCCAGCAGCCACAAGGACGGCTACGAGCAGTACTTC

j_call: TRBJ2-3
cdr3_length: 13
d_call: -
v_call: TRBV5-4
clone_size: few
cdr3_aa: CASSLQLADTQYF
cdr3_nt: TGTGCCAGCAGCTTGCAACTAGCAGATACGCAGTATTTT

j_call: TRBJ2-1
cdr3_length: 14
d_call: TRBD1
v_call: TRBV6-5
clone_size: -
cdr3_aa: CASVGTGRSLEQFF
cdr3_nt: TGTGCCAGCGTAGGGACAGGACGCAGCCTCGAGCAGTTCTTC

j_call: TRBJ2-2
cdr3_length: 16
d_call: -
v_call: TRBV9
clone_size: -
cdr3_aa: CASSGGGPMETGELFF
cdr3_nt: TGTGCCAGCAGCGGGGGAGGACCAATGGAAACCGGGGAGCTGTTTTTT

j_call: TRBJ2-1
cdr3_length: 14
d_call: -
v_call: TRBV29-1
clone_size: few
cdr3_aa: CSVGMGRGYNEQFF
cdr3_nt: TGCAGCGTTGGGATGGGTAGGGGCTACAATGAGCAGTTCTTC

j_call: TRBJ1-1
cdr3_length: 12
d_call: -
v_call: TRBV10-3
clone_size: few
cdr3_aa: CAIGTGNTEAFF
cdr3_nt: TGTGCCATCGGGACGGGGAACACTGAAGCTTTCTTT

j_call: TRBJ1-3
cdr3_length: 14
d_call: -
v_call: TRBV25-1
clone_size: few
cdr3_aa: CASSDGVSGNTIYF
cdr3_nt: TGTGCCAGCAGTGACGGCGTCTCTGGAAACACCATATATTTT

j_call: TRBJ1-2
cdr3_length: 14
d_call: -
v_call: TRBV28
clone_size: -
cdr3_aa: CASSFIGTRYGYTF
cdr3_nt: TGTGCCAGCAGTTTTATTGGGACGCGGTATGGCTACACCTTC

j_call: TRBJ2-1
cdr3_length: 20
d_call: TRBD2
v_call: TRBV5-4
clone_size: -
cdr3_aa: CASSNHPGLAGVRAYNEQFF
cdr3_nt: TGTGCCAGCAGCAATCATCCGGGACTAGCGGGAGTAAGAGCCTACAATGAGCAGTTCTTC

j_call: TRBJ2-7
cdr3_length: 14
d_call: TRBD1
v_call: TRBV5-1
clone_size: -
cdr3_aa: CASSRDRGSYEQYF
cdr3_nt: TGCGCCAGCAGTCGCGACAGGGGGTCATACGAGCAGTACTTC

j_call: TRBJ2-1
cdr3_length: 15
d_call: -
v_call: TRBV16
clone_size: -
cdr3_aa: CASSLGQSSYNEQFF
cdr3_nt: TGTGCCAGCAGCCTAGGACAAAGCTCCTACAATGAGCAGTTCTTC

j_call: TRBJ2-7
cdr3_length: 12
d_call: -
v_call: TRBV7-9
clone_size: -
cdr3_aa: CASQGGRNEQYF
cdr3_nt: TGTGCCAGCCAGGGGGGGAGGAACGAGCAGTACTTC

j_call: TRBJ2-7
cdr3_length: 15
d_call: -
v_call: TRBV7-2
clone_size: few
cdr3_aa: CASSLASQASYEQYF
cdr3_nt: TGTGCCAGCAGCTTAGCGTCACAGGCGTCCTACGAGCAGTACTTC

j_call: TRBJ2-6
cdr3_length: 18
d_call: TRBD2
v_call: TRBV7-9
clone_size: -
cdr3_aa: CASRPRLAEPSGANVLTF
cdr3_nt: TGTGCCAGCAGGCCCCGACTAGCGGAGCCCTCTGGGGCCAACGTCCTGACTTTC

j_call: TRBJ2-7
cdr3_length: 18
d_call: TRBD1
v_call: TRBV18
clone_size: -
cdr3_aa: CASSTDLRTGASHYEQYF
cdr3_nt: TGTGCCAGCTCAACCGATCTCCGGACAGGGGCAAGTCACTACGAGCAGTACTTC

j_call: TRBJ2-3
cdr3_length: 15
d_call: -
v_call: TRBV5-4
clone_size: few
cdr3_aa: CASSLTRGIRDTQYF
cdr3_nt: TGTGCCAGCAGCTTAACTAGGGGAATACGAGATACGCAGTATTTT

j_call: TRBJ2-7
cdr3_length: 13
d_call: -
v_call: TRBV28
clone_size: few
cdr3_aa: CASSLPGTYEQYF
cdr3_nt: TGTGCCAGCAGTTTACCAGGTACCTACGAGCAGTACTTC

j_call: TRBJ1-2
cdr3_length: 14
d_call: -
v_call: TRBV18
clone_size: -
cdr3_aa: CASSQYREDYGYTF
cdr3_nt: TGTGCCAGCTCACAGTACAGGGAAGACTATGGCTACACCTTC

j_call: TRBJ2-1
cdr3_length: 17
d_call: -
v_call: TRBV4-1
clone_size: -
cdr3_aa: CASSHSSAASSYNEQFF
cdr3_nt: TGCGCCAGCAGCCACAGTTCGGCAGCGAGCTCCTACAATGAGCAGTTCTTC

j_call: TRBJ1-4
cdr3_length: 12
d_call: -
v_call: TRBV28
clone_size: few
cdr3_aa: CASSFRDEKLFF
cdr3_nt: TGTGCCAGCAGCTTCAGAGATGAAAAACTGTTTTTT

j_call: TRBJ2-2
cdr3_length: 15
d_call: -
v_call: TRBV2
clone_size: few
cdr3_aa: CASSLGTIRTGELFF
cdr3_nt: TGTGCCAGCAGTTTGGGGACAATTCGAACCGGGGAGCTGTTTTTT

j_call: TRBJ2-7
cdr3_length: 13
d_call: -
v_call: TRBV7-9
clone_size: -
cdr3_aa: CASRRTQGDEQYF
cdr3_nt: TGTGCCAGCAGACGTACTCAAGGCGACGAGCAGTACTTC

j_call: TRBJ2-2
cdr3_length: 12
d_call: -
v_call: TRBV28
clone_size: -
cdr3_aa: CASNTNTGELFF
cdr3_nt: TGTGCCAGCAACACGAACACCGGGGAGCTGTTTTTT

j_call: TRBJ2-1
cdr3_length: 16
d_call: TRBD2
v_call: TRBV4-1
clone_size: -
cdr3_aa: CASSQETSGLYNEQFF
cdr3_nt: TGCGCCAGCAGCCAAGAGACTAGCGGTCTGTACAATGAGCAGTTCTTC

j_call: TRBJ2-1
cdr3_length: 15
d_call: TRBD2
v_call: TRBV9
clone_size: few
cdr3_aa: CASSGRGLAPGEQFF
cdr3_nt: TGTGCCAGCAGCGGACGCGGACTAGCTCCCGGTGAGCAGTTCTTC

j_call: TRBJ2-5
cdr3_length: 13
d_call: -
v_call: TRBV10-1
clone_size: -
cdr3_aa: CASSESLAETQYF
cdr3_nt: TGCGCCAGCAGTGAGTCGCTAGCTGAGACCCAGTACTTC

j_call: TRBJ2-3
cdr3_length: 16
d_call: TRBD2
v_call: TRBV7-2
clone_size: -
cdr3_aa: CASSLIPSGIGDTQYF
cdr3_nt: TGTGCCAGCAGCTTAATTCCAAGCGGGATTGGTGATACGCAGTATTTT

j_call: TRBJ2-1
cdr3_length: 14
d_call: TRBD1
v_call: TRBV27
clone_size: few
cdr3_aa: CASRQGQTYNEQFF
cdr3_nt: TGTGCCAGCAGACAGGGACAGACCTACAATGAGCAGTTCTTC

j_call: TRBJ1-2
cdr3_length: 16
d_call: -
v_call: TRBV5-6
clone_size: few
cdr3_aa: CASRQNWAGAGYGYTF
cdr3_nt: TGTGCCAGCAGGCAGAACTGGGCAGGGGCGGGCTATGGCTACACCTTC

j_call: TRBJ1-4
cdr3_length: 15
d_call: -
v_call: TRBV2
clone_size: few
cdr3_aa: CASRRGTEGGEKLFF
cdr3_nt: TGTGCCAGCAGACGCGGAACGGAGGGAGGTGAAAAACTGTTTTTT

j_call: TRBJ2-1
cdr3_length: 15
d_call: TRBD1
v_call: TRBV10-3
clone_size: -
cdr3_aa: CAISGTNRGRNEQFF
cdr3_nt: TGTGCCATCAGTGGGACGAACAGGGGGAGGAATGAGCAGTTCTTC

j_call: TRBJ2-7
cdr3_length: 16
d_call: TRBD1
v_call: TRBV28
clone_size: -
cdr3_aa: CASSFPRAGGTSGQYF
cdr3_nt: TGTGCCAGCAGTTTCCCCCGGGCAGGGGGCACCTCGGGGCAGTACTTC

j_call: TRBJ1-1
cdr3_length: 14
d_call: -
v_call: TRBV18
clone_size: -
cdr3_aa: CASSPFDRPTEAFF
cdr3_nt: TGTGCCAGCTCACCTTTCGACCGGCCCACTGAAGCTTTCTTT

j_call: TRBJ2-3
cdr3_length: 15
d_call: -
v_call: TRBV19
clone_size: -
cdr3_aa: CASSGWGRSTDTQYF
cdr3_nt: TGTGCCAGTAGCGGGTGGGGACGAAGCACAGATACGCAGTATTTT

j_call: TRBJ2-7
cdr3_length: 16
d_call: TRBD2
v_call: TRBV18
clone_size: -
cdr3_aa: CASSSTSGGPVYEQYF
cdr3_nt: TGTGCCAGCTCATCGACTAGCGGGGGACCTGTGTACGAGCAGTACTTC

j_call: TRBJ1-2
cdr3_length: 11
d_call: -
v_call: TRBV20-1
clone_size: -
cdr3_aa: CSASLGFGYTF
cdr3_nt: TGCAGTGCTAGTTTAGGGTTTGGCTACACCTTC

j_call: TRBJ2-7
cdr3_length: 12
d_call: -
v_call: TRBV27
clone_size: -
cdr3_aa: CASGSDGYEQYF
cdr3_nt: TGTGCCAGCGGGTCGGATGGCTACGAGCAGTACTTC

j_call: TRBJ2-7
cdr3_length: 13
d_call: -
v_call: TRBV7-2
clone_size: few
cdr3_aa: CASSFPNRYEQYF
cdr3_nt: TGTGCCAGCAGTTTTCCCAATCGGTACGAGCAGTACTTC

j_call: TRBJ2-7
cdr3_length: 12
d_call: -
v_call: TRBV2
clone_size: -
cdr3_aa: CASGTPYYEQYF
cdr3_nt: TGTGCCAGCGGTACACCCTACTACGAGCAGTACTTC